These 3 T cell receptor beta chains were all obtained from the same sample, sequenced in a study of cytomegalovirus exposure and HLA in healthy donors. 13 Jbeta primers and 60 Vbeta primers were used for the PCR. Sequencing used immunoSEQ multiplex PCR; TCRdb keeps in-frame clones, though not all of them. The data hold 150,000 to 200,000 clones, with over 75% observed a single time. Input material: PBMCs. Every receptor here comes from a young man in good health and CMV-seropositive.

Worth noting for this clone: At one end the junction does not follow the germline gene, possibly because of a read error. Other nucleotide sequences from this sample produce the same CDR3. V is TRBV13 and J is TRBJ2-7; D perhaps matches TRBD1 (6 bases). Germline V CDR1 and CDR2: PRHDT, FYEKMQ (reference sequence). The CDR3 extends over 13 amino acids. Here the CDR3 reads CASSFGQSYEQYF. CDR3 nucleotide sequence: TGCGCCAGCAGCTTCGGACAGAGCTACGAGCAGTACTTC.

This clone was observed a handful of times. The chain employs TRBV4-3 and TRBJ1-1, with 7 positions matching TRBD1. Germline CDR1 LGHNA, CDR2 YSLEER. The CDR3 length is 15 residues. The trim removed 1 base at V and 0 bases at J, leaving 2 bases unmatched. The CDR3 loop is CASSQATGVNTEAFF. In DNA, the CDR3 is TGCGCCAGCAGCCAAGCAACAGGGGTGAACACTGAAGCTTTCTTT.

This rearrangement joins TRBV19 to TRBJ1-1, with D perhaps TRBD1 (6 bases). Germline V gene lookup returns CDR1 LNHDA and CDR2 SQIVND (reference sequence). CDR3 size: 14 residues. With 5 bases removed from V and 1 base from J, the gap between germline ends came to 11 bases. The CDR3 region has the DNA TGTGCCAGTAGTCTCCACAGGGAGAACACTGAAGCTTTCTTT. Protein sequence: CASSLHRENTEAFF.